Listed below are T cell receptor beta chains from one sample, sequenced in a study of blood T cells in healthy people across ages. TCRdb ran MiXCR on the 5' RACE reads and lists one entry per CDR3 protein. In the table there are under 2 million distinct CDR3 sequences, about 31% of which are singletons. The material sequenced was blood. These receptors originate from a woman aged 25 to 45 in good health. Both conserved end residues are part of each CDR3. The D gene is left open where the match is weak. Size is stated for part of the rows, as once, few or many counts, or as a class when the clone is expanded.

J gene	D gene	V gene	clone size	CDR3 DNA	CDR3 protein
TRBJ2-7	TRBD1	TRBV6-5	few	TGTGCCAGCAGTTACTTTGGGCAGGGGGTCCACGAGCAGTACTTC	CASSYFGQGVHEQYF
TRBJ2-5	.	TRBV20-1	.	TGCAGTGCTAGGGCTTATAATACAGAGACCCAGTACTTC	CSARAYNTETQYF
TRBJ2-7	TRBD1	TRBV7-9	many	TGTGCCAGCAGCGACGACAGGGCTTTTTCCTACGAGCAGTACTTC	CASSDDRAFSYEQYF
TRBJ2-3	.	TRBV2	few	TGTGCCAGCAGTACCACTAGCCCAGATACGCAGTATTTT	CASSTTSPDTQYF
TRBJ2-1	TRBD1	TRBV5-1	.	TGCGCCAGCAGCACCCGGACAGGACTCACCTACAATGAGCAGTTCTTC	CASSTRTGLTYNEQFF
TRBJ2-7	TRBD1	TRBV6-1	.	TGTGCCAGCAGACCCCTGGACAGGGTTGGGTACGAGCAGTACTTC	CASRPLDRVGYEQYF
TRBJ2-2	TRBD2	TRBV7-3	few	TGTGCCAGCAGCTTAGCGGGAGACCGCACCGGGGAGCTGTTTTTT	CASSLAGDRTGELFF
TRBJ2-1	.	TRBV7-8	.	TGTGCCGGCAGCCCCATGGTTGGGTATGAGCAGTTCTTC	CAGSPMVGYEQFF
TRBJ2-5	.	TRBV27	.	TGTGCCACCAAAACCCAGGGGCTCGATGAGCAGTACTTC	CATKTQGLDEQYF
TRBJ1-4	.	TRBV4-1	few	TGCGCCAGCAGCCACCCGAGAGGAAAACTGTTTTTT	CASSHPRGKLFF
TRBJ2-1	TRBD2	TRBV6-1	few	TGTGCCACGCGGACTAGCGGGAGAGGGTATGAGCAGTTCTTC	CATRTSGRGYEQFF
TRBJ2-1	.	TRBV18	few	TGTGCCAGCTCACCTACGCAGGGATACAATGAGCAGTTCTTC	CASSPTQGYNEQFF
TRBJ2-3	.	TRBV5-1	few	TGCGCCAGCAGCTTGTATACTGACGGCACAGATACGCAGTATTTT	CASSLYTDGTDTQYF